One sample yielded the 15 T cell receptor beta chains listed below, sequenced in a study of shared clonotypes between healthy human individuals. Here immunoSEQ multiplex PCR was the method, and the copy in TCRdb shows in-frame clones only, minus some. The sample includes 1,400,000 or so clones, around 98.5% of them seen just once. Sequences were obtained from naive CD4+ T cells sorted from blood. Subset: CD45RA+ positively selected. These receptors all stem from a man younger than 45 in good health.

The V call is TRBV5-4, the J call TRBJ1-2; maybe TRBD1 (5 bases). V shed 0 bases and J shed 8 bases, with 17 bases lying between them. Germline V lookup: CDR1 SGHNT, CDR2 YYREEE (reference sequence). The CDR3 contains 15 residues. The CDR3 nucleotides are TGTGCCAGCAGCTTGGGTGTGACTCCGGGACTGGGCTACACCTTC. It yields the protein CASSLGVTPGLGYTF.

This chain links TRBV28 with TRBJ1-1, with TRBD1 identical over 7 bases. With V trimmed by 10 bases and J by 1 base, 3 bases remained unmatched. Per germline, CDR1 MDHEN and CDR2 SYDVKM. This CDR3 region has 12 residues. The CDR3 loop is CAIKGANTEAFF. CDR3 coding DNA: TGTGCCATAAAGGGGGCGAACACTGAAGCTTTCTTT.

The chain recombines TRBV5-1 with TRBJ2-1; the D is unclear. The V gene lost 5 bases and the J gene lost 9 bases, with 24 bases spanning the gap. The CDR3 is made up of 16 amino acids. Germline-derived CDR1 and CDR2 are SGHRS and YFSETQ. The CDR3 loop is CASSSDPLDERIEQFF. In nucleotides, the CDR3 is TGCGCCAGCAGTTCCGACCCGCTAGATGAACGAATTGAGCAGTTCTTC.

The chain carries TRBV19 and TRBJ2-7; D is ambiguous. Trimming cost V 6 bases and J 5 bases, with 17 bases left between them. The CDR3 runs to 14 residues. Germline CDR1 reads LNHDA; CDR2 reads SQIVND (reference sequence). CDR3 nucleotides: TGTGCCAGTAGGAGGAACCCGTGGATCGACGAGCAGTACTTC. Its translation: CASRRNPWIDEQYF.

V usage is TRBV7-6 and J usage is TRBJ2-7; 8 bases are a match to TRBD1. Germline V CDR1 and CDR2: SGHVS, FNYEAQ. Losses at the gene ends were 0 bases for V and 6 bases for J; bases not matched to a gene: 7. The CDR3 has 15 residues. Here the CDR3 reads CASSLAQGASFEQYF. The CDR3 DNA is TGTGCCAGCAGCTTAGCGCAGGGGGCCTCTTTCGAGCAGTACTTC.

The chain has TRBV5-8 and TRBJ2-1; D is perhaps TRBD1 (6 bases). Trimming stripped 0 bases from V and 3 bases from J, with 10 bases between. The CDR3 runs 15 residues. Germline values: CDR1 SGHTS, CDR2 YDEGEE. In DNA form, the CDR3 reads TGTGCCAGCAGCTTGGGGCAGGGGAGCTACAATGAGCAGTTCTTC. Its protein product is CASSLGQGSYNEQFF.

V and J are TRBV29-1 and TRBJ2-1, with D possibly TRBD1 on 6 matching bases. Germline V lookup: CDR1 SQVTM, CDR2 ANQGSEA. Deletions cut 8 bases from V and 3 bases from J, with 14 bases between. The CDR3 sequence is 13 residues long. The CDR3 is CSLSDRLYNEQFF. CDR3 DNA sequence: TGCAGCCTTAGCGACAGGCTCTACAATGAGCAGTTCTTC.

This chain connects TRBV6-1 to TRBJ2-7; D unclear. V was trimmed by 1 base and J by 9 bases, leaving 10 bases between them. This CDR3 spans 12 amino acids. Germline CDR1 is MNHNS and CDR2 is SASEGT. CDR3 amino acids: CASSEGPGGQYF. The CDR3 nucleotides are TGTGCCAGCAGTGAAGGGCCGGGCGGGCAGTACTTC.

V is TRBV5-1 and J is TRBJ2-3; D perhaps matches TRBD1 (6 bases). Germline CDR1 SGHRS, CDR2 YFSETQ. V shed 0 bases and J shed 0 bases, with 17 bases lying between them. The CDR3 length is 18 residues. The CDR3 reads CASSLGTGPSTSTDTQYF. Here the CDR3 DNA reads TGCGCCAGCAGCTTGGGTACAGGGCCCTCAACTAGCACAGATACGCAGTATTTT. Variable domain in full (rest from reference TRBV5-1 and TRBJ2-3): KAGVTQTPRYLIKTRGQQVTLSCSPISGHRSVSWYQQTPGQGLQFLFEYFSETQRNKGNFPGRFSGRQFSNSRSEMNVSTLELGDSALYLCASSLGTGPSTSTDTQYFGPGTRLTVL.

The chain combines TRBV6-4 with TRBJ2-4, with D unresolved. Germline lookup yields CDR1 MRHNA and CDR2 SNTAGT. This CDR3 comprises 11 residues. V gave up 0 bases and J gave up 14 bases, with 8 bases separating them. CDR3 residues: CASSDSSSKYF. CDR3 nucleotide sequence: TGTGCCAGCAGTGACTCCTCTAGTAAGTACTTC.

The chain recombines TRBV29-1 with TRBJ1-1, with unresolved D. From germline, CDR1 is SQVTM and CDR2 ANQGSEA. The CDR3 is 10 amino acids. The V and J ends lost 7 bases and 4 bases respectively, with 7 bases between them. CDR3 sequence: CSAKGTEAFF. The CDR3 DNA is TGCAGCGCCAAGGGCACTGAAGCTTTCTTT.

V is TRBV28 and J is TRBJ2-1; 11 nucleotides agree with TRBD2. The V segment lost 3 bases and the J segment 2 bases; nucleotides outside the gene matches: 6. From germline, CDR1 is MDHEN and CDR2 SYDVKM. The CDR3 sequence is 17 residues long. The CDR3 loop reads CASSFSLAGGTYNEQFF. The CDR3 DNA follows: TGTGCCAGCAGTTTCTCGCTAGCGGGAGGAACCTACAATGAGCAGTTCTTC. Complete variable domain (other parts from reference TRBV28 and TRBJ2-1): DVKVTQSSRYLVKRTGEKVFLECVQDMDHENMFWYRQDPGLGLRLIYFSYDVKMKEKGDIPEGYSVSREKKERFSLILESASTNQTSMYLCASSFSLAGGTYNEQFFGPGTRLTVL.

V and J are TRBV6-5 and TRBJ2-3, with D tentatively TRBD1 (6 bases). The germline V and J ends were trimmed by 5 bases and 5 bases, with 14 bases remaining between them. The CDR3 covers 14 residues. CDR1 MNHEY and CDR2 SVGAGI come from the germline V gene. CDR3 sequence: CASSARDTQDTQYF. The CDR3, as DNA: TGTGCCAGCAGTGCACGGGACACCCAAGATACGCAGTATTTT.

On this clone itself: Additional DNA sequences in this sample encode the identical CDR3. The rearrangement links TRBV18 to TRBJ2-2, with unresolved D. Germline V gene sequence: CDR1 KGHSH, CDR2 LQKENI. V was trimmed by 4 bases and J by 0 bases, leaving 6 bases between them. This CDR3 contains 14 residues. CDR3 residues: CASSLLANTGELFF. The CDR3 coding sequence is TGTGCCAGCTCACTCCTAGCGAACACCGGGGAGCTGTTTTTT.

The gene calls are TRBV18 and TRBJ2-4; maybe TRBD2 (6 bases). This CDR3 comprises 17 residues. Per the germline V gene, CDR1 is KGHSH and CDR2 is LQKENI. Between the trimmed V and J ends, which lost 2 bases and 7 bases, there was a span of 21 bases. CDR3 sequence: CASSPSTVADPLNIQYF. CDR3 sequence (DNA): TGTGCCAGCTCACCATCTACTGTAGCGGACCCTTTGAACATTCAGTACTTC.